The clone carrying this TCR beta chain came up once. Its antigen is unidentified. The CDR3 loop spans 13 amino acids. Trimming removed 2 bases at V and 8 bases at J, with 10 bases between. Germline V gene sequence: CDR1 SNHLY, CDR2 FYNNEI. These data are taken from a study of beta chain features in type 1 diabetes. As for the study in general: Sorted cell examination encompassed approximately 110 million cells across all samples. Whole-study findings and limits: The naive, central memory and Treg TCRB repertoires looked more alike in patients than they did in healthy donors. The study notes PCR might favor shorter templates equally in patients and controls. When VDJ junctions were examined, type 1 diabetes patients showed fewer insertions and more deletions.

Sequencing targeted expressed TCRB transcripts, as all isolated RNA had been reverse transcribed. TCRdb keeps only in-frame clones here, not all; method: immunoSEQ multiplex PCR. Of about 110,000 clones in the sample, roughly 40% were seen once. This chain links TRBV2 with TRBJ2-1, with D uncertain. This receptor was identified in a woman aged 18-30 years in good health. Material for sequencing was stem cell memory CD4+ T cells from blood. The CDR3 region is CASSELLQHEQFF. CDR3 sequence (DNA): TGTGCCAGCAGTGAACTCCTACAGCATGAGCAGTTCTTC.